The 14 T cell receptor beta chains below were found in one sample sequenced in a study of read filtering for tumor transcriptome and immune sequencing. This library used approximately 370 ng RNA and molecular barcoded adaptors spanning alpha/delta and beta/gamma chains. Each CDR3 protein is one row after TCRdb ran MiXCR on the reads. The sample holds 50,000 or so distinct CDR3 sequences, roughly 12% seen once. The source material was a population of CD138-negative cells sorted from bone marrow. The receptors derive from a donor at least 40 years old with multiple myeloma.

This clonotype was recorded many times. The rearrangement joins TRBV5-1 to TRBJ2-7; 15 bases line up with TRBD2. Germline-derived CDR1 and CDR2 are SGHRS and YFSETQ. The CDR3 spans 17 residues. After removal of 5 bases from V and 2 bases from J, the junction contained 8 bases not matched to a gene. CDR3 region: CASRTGLAGGTTYEQYF. The CDR3 coding sequence is TGCGCCAGCAGAACGGGACTAGCGGGAGGTACCACCTACGAGCAGTACTTC. Filled out from reference TRBV5-1 and TRBJ2-7, the complete variable domain reads KAGVTQTPRYLIKTRGQQVTLSCSPISGHRSVSWYQQTPGQGLQFLFEYFSETQRNKGNFPGRFSGRQFSNSRSEMNVSTLELGDSALYLCASRTGLAGGTTYEQYFGPGTRLTVT.

This clonotype was counted at least ten times. V is TRBV5-1 and J is TRBJ1-1; D gene unclear. The CDR3 has 13 amino acids. V lost 5 bases and J 1 base, leaving 9 bases between the germline ends. Germline CDR1 is SGHRS and CDR2 is YFSETQ. This CDR3 is CASRPNTNTEAFF. The CDR3, as DNA: TGCGCCAGCAGACCAAACACGAACACTGAAGCTTTCTTT.

This clonotype appeared a few times. The CDR3 nucleotides are TGTGCCAGCAGCCTCTCGGGACTAGCAGCTTTAATTCAAGAGACCCAGTACTTC. Its translation is CASSLSGLAALIQETQYF. The J gene is TRBJ2-5, the V gene TRBV3-1; 9 bases map to TRBD2. The V and J ends lost 4 bases and 2 bases, in that order; junction bases with no gene match: 14. Germline-derived CDR1 and CDR2 are LGHDT and YNNKEL (reference sequence). This CDR3 has 18 amino acids.

This clonotype was observed at least ten times. The V gene is TRBV6-5, the J gene TRBJ2-7; the D gene is possibly TRBD1 (6 bases). CDR1 and CDR2 (germline): MNHEY, SVGAGI. Trimming took 9 bases from V and 2 from J, leaving 20 bases between them. CDR3 length: 15 amino acids. In DNA form, the CDR3 reads TGTGCCAGTGGGGTACGAGGACAGCTAGCCTACGAGCAGTACTTC. Its translation is CASGVRGQLAYEQYF.

Many counts were recorded for this clonotype. The rearrangement uses TRBV12-3 or TRBV12-4 and TRBJ2-2; D is possibly TRBD2 (5 bases). Trimming removed 6 bases at V and 4 bases at J, with 9 bases between. This CDR3 contains 13 residues. The CDR3 nucleotides read TGTGCCAGCAGGCGAGGGAGCACCGGGGAGCTGTTTTTT. Its protein product is CASRRGSTGELFF.

This clonotype was seen a single time. This may be a read error, as it is one base from a much larger clone. The chain uses TRBV20-1 and TRBJ2-1; 7 bases fit TRBD2. The better agreement between TRBJ2-7 and the DNA end casts doubt on the J call. Looked up from germline, CDR1 is DFQATT and CDR2 is SNEGSKA (reference sequence). The CDR3 runs to 13 residues. DNA for the CDR3: TGCAGCCCAGAGTGGCGGGGGAACAATGAGCAGTACTTC. Protein sequence: CSPEWRGNNEQYF.

With respect to this clonotype: A read error is likely here: a far larger clone is one base away. CDR3 amino acids: CASSLSGTFSYNEPFF. The CDR3 region has the DNA TGTGCCAGCAGTCTTAGCGGGACCTTCTCCTACAATGAGCCGTTCTTC. The genes are TRBV6-5 and TRBJ2-1, with TRBD2 matching over 8 bases. CDR1 is MNHEY, CDR2 SVGAGI, per germline. The CDR3 has 16 residues.

This clonotype has at least ten counts. The chain joins TRBV7-8 to TRBJ2-3; D possibly corresponds to TRBD2 (5 bases). The germline V and J ends were trimmed by 1 base and 6 bases, with 11 bases remaining between them. Germline-derived CDR1 and CDR2 are SGHVS and FQNEAQ. The CDR3 spans 14 residues. CDR3 region: CASSLVSGMDTQYF. CDR3 sequence (DNA): TGTGCCAGCAGCTTAGTTTCGGGAATGGATACGCAGTATTTT.

For this clonotype: It may be a read error: a sequence one base away is much more abundant. The rearrangement links TRBV29-1 to TRBJ2-7; TRBD2 matches at 10 bases. This CDR3 comprises 14 residues. After removal of 3 bases from V and 6 bases from J, the junction contained 8 bases not matched to a gene. Germline lookup yields CDR1 SQVTM and CDR2 ANQGSEA. CDR3 amino acids: CSVELASGRPEQYF. As DNA, the CDR3 is TGCAGCGTTGAGTTGGCTAGCGGGAGACCCGAGCAGTACTTC.

This clonotype appeared many times. J is TRBJ1-5 and V is TRBV27; the D is unclear. The length of the CDR3 is 14 residues. The V and J ends lost 5 bases and 4 bases respectively, with 12 bases between them. Germline V gene data show CDR1 as MNHEY and CDR2 as SMNVEV (reference sequence). The CDR3 coding sequence is TGTGCCAGCAGTAGGTCGGGATTGAATCAGCCCCAGCATTTT. It specifies CASSRSGLNQPQHF.

For this clonotype: Germline is not matched at one junction end, which may reflect a read error. The chain carries TRBV7-3 and TRBJ2-1; D is unresolved. This CDR3 has 15 amino acids. The germline gives CDR1 SGHTA, CDR2 FQGTGA. CDR3 loop: CASSPHQSSYNEQSF. The CDR3 region has the DNA TGCGCCAGCAGCCCCCATCAATCTTCCTACAATGAGCAGTCCTTC.

This clonotype was found many times. V gene TRBV19 combines with J gene TRBJ2-2, with 14 bases matching TRBD2. The CDR3 consists of 16 residues. In germline, CDR1 is LNHDA, CDR2 SQIVND (reference sequence). Losses at the gene ends were 10 bases for V and 7 bases for J; bases not matched to a gene: 11. This CDR3 reads CATRPGLAGEGGELFF. DNA for the CDR3: TGTGCCACCAGGCCGGGACTAGCGGGAGAGGGCGGGGAGCTGTTTTTT.

This clonotype was counted ten times or more. The chain joins TRBV6-5 to TRBJ2-2; D call uncertain. The CDR3 is made up of 15 amino acids. CDR1 is MNHEY, CDR2 SVGAGI, per germline. Trimming removed 4 bases at V and 2 bases at J, with 11 bases between. The CDR3 spells CASSLKESNTGELFF. The CDR3 DNA reads as TGTGCCAGCAGTTTGAAAGAAAGTAACACCGGGGAGCTGTTTTTT.

This clonotype appeared a single time. The CDR3 end shows no conserved phenylalanine or tryptophan, and so a read error is likely. V and J are TRBV4-3 and TRBJ1-6; 9 bases fit TRBD1. In germline, CDR1 is LGHNA, CDR2 YSLEER. The CDR3 consists of 19 residues. Losses at the gene ends were 4 bases for V and 7 bases for J; bases not matched to a gene: 17. The CDR3 region is CASSRNLGAQGANNSPLHL. In nucleotides, the CDR3 is TGCGCCAGCAGCCGGAATCTAGGGGCACAGGGGGCTAACAATTCACCCCTCCACCTT.